Here is one T cell receptor (beta chain) with its context. What it binds is unknown. The record originates from a study of T cells in Graves' hyperthyroidism and ophthalmopathy. Study results and caveats: Most clonotypes expanded in thyroid above 0.001 were likewise present in blood.

V was clipped by 4 bases and J by 2 bases, with 20 bases between them. CDR3 length: 16 residues. From germline, CDR1 is DFQATT and CDR2 SNEGSKA (reference sequence). Uncontrolled infection, other autoimmune disease, pregnancy or lactation barred patients from enrollment. Clinicians diagnosed patients from clinical symptoms, serum thyroxine and TRAb, thyroid ultrasound and orbital computed tomography. Using RNA transcripts as the source, TCR beta CDR3 regions were amplified. During a first-round RT-PCR of the TCR CDR3, the HTBI primer set was used. TCRdb reanalysed the multiplex PCR reads using MiXCR and keeps one entry per CDR3 protein. The top ten hold under 8% of the sample, which has around 660,000 distinct CDR3 sequences, over 40% seen once.

The TCR sequence derives from an adult man with Graves' disease, either hyperthyroidism or ophthalmopathy (not recorded which). The chain links TRBV20-1 to TRBJ2-5; D ambiguous. The material sequenced was peripheral blood or thyroid tissue (not recorded which). The CDR3 protein is CSATPGNLILQETQYF. The CDR3 region has the DNA TGCAGTGCTACTCCTGGGAACTTAATACTTCAAGAGACCCAGTACTTC.